The present T cell receptor beta chain was sequenced within a study of post-analysis software for immune sequencing data (dated by TCRdb to about 2015). As for the study more broadly: Relapsing-remitting, secondary progressive and progressive-relapsing multiple sclerosis were recorded as disease courses, and subtype annotation was lacking for some patients. The patient repertoires were set against around eleven previously published healthy control repertoires from donors whose ages ranged from roughly 6 to 26 years. A subset of samples was prepared in parallel using single-end sample barcoding, then pooled and co-amplified after Illumina adapter ligation.

To demonstrate the VDJtools post-analysis software, the study profiled TCR beta repertoires from the peripheral blood of 13 young patients with multiple sclerosis. Multiple sclerosis patients were children and adolescents aged 6 to 15 years. Only a few counts were recorded for this clonotype. The antigen this receptor binds is unknown. Base qualities are not provided; no much larger clone lies one nucleotide away. The paper's findings and limits, for the study overall: The control group was slightly older than the multiple sclerosis patient group. Direct clustering with F measure revealed strong co-clustering of samples prepared in the same batch, which led to a batch-effect correction. Significantly lower normalized Chao1 diversity was found in multiple sclerosis patients than in controls, suggesting substantial peripheral T-cell clonal expansion. Patients showed significantly higher frequencies than controls for five TRBV segments, among them TRBV5-6, TRBV5-1 and TRBV20-1.

V lost 0 bases and J lost 4 bases; the stretch between them is 12 bases long. The CDR3, from cysteine to phenylalanine, totals 15 residues. The CDR3 DNA has 45 bases and is translated from base 1. The germline V gene provides CDR1 LGHNA and CDR2 YSLEER. The receptor library was made with PCR. The data were produced on an Illumina HiSeq 2500. Unique molecular identifiers were incorporated into TCR beta cDNA libraries to reduce PCR and sequencing biases. Some 500,000 cDNA molecules were obtained for every 1 to 10 million input T cells, so each molecule roughly corresponded to one T cell. Patient libraries were prepared and sequenced with the same protocol used for the earlier healthy control dataset. Within a given batch, samples were prepared together, multiplexed and sequenced on the same HiSeq lane. Regarding the original processing steps: MIGEC handled the raw barcoded reads, throwing out single-read molecular identifier groups before consensus assembly and CDR3 extraction. Clonotype tables were post-analysed with VDJtools, and diversity was normalized by down-sampling all datasets to the smallest sample size. Repertoire overlap clustering matched CDR3 amino acid but not nucleotide sequences to correct batch-related cross-sample contamination. TCRdb reran the public reads through fastp at Q25 and MiXCR, keeping productive beta chains. One record per CDR3 amino acid sequence lists the most common genes and DNA. The V and J calls and clone size come from TCRdb's table, not from the authors' own analysis. This sample is represented by 700,000 to 900,000 distinct CDR3 sequences; under 60% of them were singletons. Jointly, the top ten make up 4.9% of the sample.

Specimen: blood. This sequence uses TRBV4-3 and TRBJ1-2, with the D gene uncertain. This TCR was recovered from a girl between 10 and 17 years old with multiple sclerosis. The bases read TGCGCCAGCAGCCAAGATGTCTCGAGGGCCTATGGCTACACCTTC. Its protein reads: CASSQDVSRAYGYTF.